This T cell receptor beta chain is from a study of early T cells in non-severe SARS-CoV-2 infection. J was trimmed by 3 bases and V by 1 base; bases with no gene match: 4. The CDR3 covers 16 residues. Germline V gene lookup returns CDR1 SGHAT and CDR2 FQNNGV. TCRdb reprocessed the 5' RACE reads via MiXCR and lists one record per CDR3 protein. Here the sample spans 65,000 to 75,000 distinct CDR3 sequences, 3.5% to 6% being singletons. This chain connects TRBV11-2 to TRBJ2-3; TRBD2 matches at 10 bases. The clonotype originates from an adult who was a healthcare worker with PCR-confirmed SARS-CoV-2 infection or an uninfected control (not recorded which). The donor label of this sample is uncertain. This specimen consisted of whole blood, obtained at baseline. CDR3 loop: CASSLGSGLATDTQYF. CDR3 nucleotides: TGTGCCAGCAGCTTAGGATCGGGACTAGCGACAGATACGCAGTATTTT.